Listed below are T cell receptor beta chains from one sample, sequenced in a study of T cells after yellow fever vaccination. A single record per CDR3 protein comes from TCRdb applying MiXCR to the 5' RACE reads. Found here are roughly 140,000 distinct CDR3 sequences, about 8% of them singletons; the top ten hold under 0.85%. Here the sequenced sample was CD4+ T cells sorted from PBMCs, taken 5 days after the yellow fever booster vaccination. Source of these receptors: a man younger than 45 who received the YFV17D yellow fever vaccine. Both conserved end residues are part of each CDR3. A D gene is named only where the DNA matches it firmly. Size values are once, few and many counts, or a class for expanded clones, and some rows have none.

>-|TRBV20-1|-|TRBJ1-2
TGCAGTGCTGCCCGCGAGTCCGCCTCGGGTGGCTACACCTTC
CSAARESASGGYTF
>-|TRBV7-8|many|TRBJ2-2
TGTGCCAGCAGCTTAGGTTCTAGCGTCCACGCCGGGGAGCTGTTTTTT
CASSLGSSVHAGELFF
>TRBD2|TRBV7-3|many|TRBJ2-1
TGTGCCAGCAGCCGGACTAGCGGGAGTGATAATGAGCAGTTCTTC
CASSRTSGSDNEQFF
>TRBD2|TRBV11-2|many|TRBJ2-3
TGTGCCAGCAGTATAGCGGGAGGGACAGTCACAGATACGCAGTATTTT
CASSIAGGTVTDTQYF
>-|TRBV10-3|many|TRBJ1-6
TGTGCCATCAGTGAGTCGCCAGGGACGAATTCACCCCTCCACTTT
CAISESPGTNSPLHF
>TRBD1|TRBV27|many|TRBJ2-5
TGTGCCAGCAGTTTAAACAGGGGACCCGAGACCCAGTACTTC
CASSLNRGPETQYF
>-|TRBV6-5|many|TRBJ2-4
TGTGCCAGCAGTTACAGTAAAGGACACATTCAGTACTTC
CASSYSKGHIQYF
>TRBD1|TRBV27|many|TRBJ2-3
TGTGCCAGCAGCCTAGGGACAGGGGGTAGCACAGATACGCAGTATTTT
CASSLGTGGSTDTQYF
>TRBD2|TRBV20-1|many|TRBJ2-1
TGCAGTGCTCTGGGGACTAGCGGCAATGAGCAGTTCTTC
CSALGTSGNEQFF
>-|TRBV18|many|TRBJ1-1
TGTGCCAGCTCACTTGACAGGAGTAGCACTGAAGCTTTCTTT
CASSLDRSSTEAFF
>-|TRBV7-8|many|TRBJ1-5
TGTGCCAGCAGCTATGGTCCGAGCAGGAATAGCAATCAGCCCCAGCATTTT
CASSYGPSRNSNQPQHF
>TRBD1|TRBV5-1|many|TRBJ2-3
TGCGCCAGCAGCTCCTCCGGGACAGGAAGAGCGGTGGGCGATACGCAGTATTTT
CASSSSGTGRAVGDTQYF
>-|TRBV18|many|TRBJ2-1
TGTGCCAGCTCACCCGGGGTAGTAGATGAGCAGTTCTTC
CASSPGVVDEQFF
>-|TRBV29-1|many|TRBJ2-3
TGCAGCGTCAGTCGGCAGACAGGGACTTCTAGCACAGATACGCAGTATTTT
CSVSRQTGTSSTDTQYF
>-|TRBV11-2|many|TRBJ2-7
TGTGCCAGCAGCTTTAGGGCCTGGTACGAGCAGTACTTC
CASSFRAWYEQYF
>-|TRBV20-1|few|TRBJ2-3
TGCAGTGCTAGAGACATTAAGGGGGGGCCAAATACGCAGTATTTT
CSARDIKGGPNTQYF
>TRBD1|TRBV5-4|many|TRBJ2-2
TGTGCCAGCAGCTCGAAGACAGGGGGCGCAGCGGGGGAGCTGTTTTTT
CASSSKTGGAAGELFF
>TRBD2|TRBV29-1|few|TRBJ2-2
TGCAGCGCCAAAGAGGATGGCAGGACGCTTAGCGGGAGTTTCGGGGAGCTGTTTTTT
CSAKEDGRTLSGSFGELFF
>-|TRBV7-9|-|TRBJ1-2
TGTGCCAGCAGCTTAGCGGACCAAGATGACTACACCTTC
CASSLADQDDYTF
>-|TRBV6-1|many|TRBJ2-4
TGTGCCTCCCGAGAGGGCCCCTGGGCCAAAAACATTCAGTACTTC
CASREGPWAKNIQYF